In its sample, the clone carrying this T cell receptor beta chain was seen a few times. Its antigen is not identified. As every portion of the isolated RNA was reverse transcribed, the sequencing read expressed TCRB transcripts. Naive, central memory and regulatory T cell samples came to a mean of around 3.5 million reads. Libraries were prepared by immunoSEQ multiplex PCR; TCRdb keeps only in-frame clonotypes and omits some of them. The sample lists 150,000 or so clones; around 8.3% were seen once. After removal of 8 bases from V and 4 bases from J, the junction contained 7 bases not matched to a gene. The CDR3 has 14 amino acids. Germline loops: CDR1 SGHTA, CDR2 FQGNSA. A single heparinised draw of roughly 0.11 L on average was taken per donor. The data are from a study of beta chain features in type 1 diabetes. General study points: Researchers report that Type 1 diabetes patients had moderately but significantly shorter TCRB CDR3s across all four CD4+ subsets. Patients with type 1 diabetes carried fewer insertions and had more deletions at their VDJ junctions. Shorter templates may be favored by PCR, equally so in patients and controls.

The specimen was central memory CD4+ T cells from blood. This sequence joins TRBV7-2 and TRBJ2-3; 9 bases are a match to TRBD2. This receptor was obtained from a woman younger than 30 with type 1 diabetes. CDR3 coding DNA: TGTGCCAGCGCGGGCGGGAGGGGAGCAGATACGCAGTATTTT. It translates to CASAGGRGADTQYF.